Listed below are T cell receptor beta chains from one sample, sequenced in a study of blood T cell repertoires in COVID-19. Repertoires were generated with immunoSEQ multiplex PCR, while TCRdb's copy carries only in-frame clones and drops some. The sample contains about 260,000 clones, around 86% of which appear only once. Sequenced sample: peripheral blood. Receptors originate from a woman aged 35 to 49 who had recovered from COVID-19. Each CDR3 is given with its conserved first and last residue. The D gene is left open where the match is weak. Where a row states a size, it is once, few, many or the class of an expanded clone; other rows omit it.

CDR3 DNA,CDR3 protein,clone size,J gene,D gene,V gene
TGTGCCAGCCACGGATTAACGACAGGGTCAACCTCTGGGGCCAACGTCCTGACTTTC,CASHGLTTGSTSGANVLTF,once,TRBJ2-6,TRBD1,TRBV19
TGCGCCAGCAGCCAAGATGGGTATCGAGGGAGCAATCAGCCCCAGCATTTT,CASSQDGYRGSNQPQHF,.,TRBJ1-5,.,TRBV4-3
TGCGCCAGCAGCTGGAGTCCACTAGCGGGGGGGTACAATGAGCAGTTCTTC,CASSWSPLAGGYNEQFF,.,TRBJ2-1,TRBD2,TRBV5-1
TGTGCCAGCAGTTTGCGTGCTAACTATGGCTACACCTTC,CASSLRANYGYTF,once,TRBJ1-2,.,TRBV27
TGTGCCAGCAGCCAAGAACCCCCCACAGGGCCGAACACCATATATTTT,CASSQEPPTGPNTIYF,.,TRBJ1-3,.,TRBV4-2
TGCGCCACGAAGGCAGGGGGAGAGCAGTACTTC,CATKAGGEQYF,.,TRBJ2-7,TRBD1,TRBV5-1
TGCGCCAGCAGCTGGGATGAGGGCGAGCAGTACTTC,CASSWDEGEQYF,once,TRBJ2-7,.,TRBV5-1
TGTGCCAGTAGTATCTGGGGGCGCACAGATACGCAGTATTTT,CASSIWGRTDTQYF,.,TRBJ2-3,.,TRBV19
TGTGCCAGCAGCACGGACAGCATCTCCTACGAGCAGTACTTC,CASSTDSISYEQYF,once,TRBJ2-7,.,TRBV5-4
TGTGCCAGCAGCTTCAACAGAGCCGGGGAGCTGTTTTTT,CASSFNRAGELFF,.,TRBJ2-2,.,TRBV7-8
TGTGCCTGGAGAGCCCTGAACCCCCGCAGGGCGCTCAACGAGCAGTACTTC,CAWRALNPRRALNEQYF,once,TRBJ2-7,.,TRBV30
TGTGCCAGCAGCTTAGGTGCCAGGAACACCGGGGAGCTGTTTTTT,CASSLGARNTGELFF,.,TRBJ2-2,.,TRBV7-2
TGTGCCAGTAGCCCTGCAGGGAACCAAAAGGGGGGCTACACCTTC,CASSPAGNQKGGYTF,.,TRBJ1-2,.,TRBV19
TGTGCCAGCAGCCATAGGGACAGGGGGCACTATGGCTACACCTTC,CASSHRDRGHYGYTF,.,TRBJ1-2,TRBD1,TRBV3-1/TRBV3-2
TGCGCCAGCAGCTTGGCCACTAGGACAGGCTCTGGAAACACCATATATTTT,CASSLATRTGSGNTIYF,.,TRBJ1-3,TRBD1,TRBV5-1
TGCGCCAGCAGTCGCGCGGGCGGGAACACTGAAGCTTTCTTT,CASSRAGGNTEAFF,.,TRBJ1-1,.,TRBV5-1
TGTGCCAGCAGCGGAACTGACACCGGGACAGGGGACCCCTATGGCTACACCTTC,CASSGTDTGTGDPYGYTF,.,TRBJ1-2,TRBD1,TRBV7-9
TGTGCCAGCAGCCAAGAGACTTCCTCAGGGGTTTTCTATGGCTACACCTTC,CASSQETSSGVFYGYTF,.,TRBJ1-2,.,TRBV4-2
TGTGCCAGCAGCCGGCGGGACAGGGGGGGTCAGCCCCAGCATTTT,CASSRRDRGGQPQHF,.,TRBJ1-5,TRBD1,TRBV7-4
TGTGCCAGCAGCGCCGGACAGAACTATGGCTACACCTTC,CASSAGQNYGYTF,.,TRBJ1-2,.,TRBV7-3
TGTGCCAGCAGCCAGGGGAACACTGAAGCTTTCTTT,CASSQGNTEAFF,.,TRBJ1-1,.,TRBV7-9
TGTGCCAGCAGGGGACAGGCACAAGAGACCCAGTACTTC,CASRGQAQETQYF,.,TRBJ2-5,TRBD1,TRBV6-5
TGTGCCAGCAGAGCGATCAGGGACACTGAAGCTTTCTTT,CASRAIRDTEAFF,.,TRBJ1-1,.,TRBV6-5
TGTGCCAGCAGCCACAACATGGGGACAGGGGTATTGGGCACTGAAGCTTTCTTT,CASSHNMGTGVLGTEAFF,.,TRBJ1-1,TRBD1,TRBV9
TGTGCCAGTAGACCCAACAGGGTTAGGGTTGGGACTGAAGCTTTCTTT,CASRPNRVRVGTEAFF,.,TRBJ1-1,.,TRBV19
TGTGCCAGCAGTTCTAGAGGCTCCGGGGAGCTGTTTTTT,CASSSRGSGELFF,.,TRBJ2-2,.,TRBV12-3/TRBV12-4
TGTGCCATCAGTGAGTCGGGAGGGCCCCAGCCCCAGCATTTT,CAISESGGPQPQHF,.,TRBJ1-5,.,TRBV10-3
TGTGCCAGCTCCCCCTTGGCCGGGGAGGTCGAGCAGTACTTC,CASSPLAGEVEQYF,.,TRBJ2-7,.,TRBV18
TGTGCCAGCAGCCACCCCGGGGGCTCTGGGGCCAACGTCCTGACTTTC,CASSHPGGSGANVLTF,.,TRBJ2-6,.,TRBV14
TGTGCCAGCAGCCCGGCGGAGGGAGGCGGCTACACCTTC,CASSPAEGGGYTF,.,TRBJ1-2,.,TRBV5-6
TGCGCCAGCAGCTTGGGGACAGGGGGCGCTGGTTATGAAAAACTGTTTTTT,CASSLGTGGAGYEKLFF,few,TRBJ1-4,TRBD1,TRBV5-1
TGTGCCAGCAGCCATCAGGGGCCCCGAACTAACTATGGCTACACCTTC,CASSHQGPRTNYGYTF,.,TRBJ1-2,.,TRBV7-9
TGTGCCAGCAGTTACGGGCGAGAAGCTTTCTTT,CASSYGREAFF,.,TRBJ1-1,.,TRBV6-5
TGTGCCAGTTGTAAGAGGATGAACTCCTACAATGAGCAGTTCTTC,CASCKRMNSYNEQFF,.,TRBJ2-1,.,TRBV19
TGTGCCAGCAGACAGGGGAGGAACACTGAAGCTTTCTTT,CASRQGRNTEAFF,once,TRBJ1-1,TRBD1,TRBV5-6
TGTGCCAGCAGCTTAAGGGGAGGGACAGGGATCTCTGGAAACACCATATATTTT,CASSLRGGTGISGNTIYF,.,TRBJ1-3,TRBD1,TRBV7-9
TGCGCCAGCAGCCCGACAGGGGGTACTAATGAAAAACTGTTTTTT,CASSPTGGTNEKLFF,.,TRBJ1-4,TRBD1,TRBV5-1
TGTGCCAGCAGCCCAGCTGGAGGCAAAGCTAACTATGGCTACACCTTC,CASSPAGGKANYGYTF,.,TRBJ1-2,.,TRBV7-2
TGTGCCAGCAGCGTAGCCGGAGTATCCCACGAGCAGTACTTC,CASSVAGVSHEQYF,.,TRBJ2-7,.,TRBV9
TGTGCCAGCAGCTTTGTCCGGACAGGCTGGGGTGAGCAGTTCTTC,CASSFVRTGWGEQFF,.,TRBJ2-1,TRBD1,TRBV11-1
TGTGCCAGCTCTCCAACACAGGACATCGAACGGGTCGGGGAGCTGTTTTTT,CASSPTQDIERVGELFF,.,TRBJ2-2,.,TRBV18
TGCGCCAGCAGCCCCCAGGGGCTGCCCTCCTATGGCTACACCTTC,CASSPQGLPSYGYTF,.,TRBJ1-2,.,TRBV5-1
TGTGCCACCAGTGGAGCTAGCGGGGGACTCACCGGGGAGCTGTTTTTT,CATSGASGGLTGELFF,.,TRBJ2-2,TRBD2,TRBV24-1
TGTGCCTGGAGTAAGGGGTTTGAGCAGTTCTTC,CAWSKGFEQFF,.,TRBJ2-1,.,TRBV30